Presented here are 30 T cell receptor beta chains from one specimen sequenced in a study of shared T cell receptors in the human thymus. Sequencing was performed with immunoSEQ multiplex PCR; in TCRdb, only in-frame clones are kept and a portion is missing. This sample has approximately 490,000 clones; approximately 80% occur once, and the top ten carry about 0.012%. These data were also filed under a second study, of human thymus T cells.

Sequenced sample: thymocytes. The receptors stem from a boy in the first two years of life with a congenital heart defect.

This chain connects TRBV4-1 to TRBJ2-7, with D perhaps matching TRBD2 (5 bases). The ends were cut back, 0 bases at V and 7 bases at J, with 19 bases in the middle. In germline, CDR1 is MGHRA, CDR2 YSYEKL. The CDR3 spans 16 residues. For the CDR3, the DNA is TGCGCCAGCAGCCAAGATCCGGTAGCGCCCCGGGGTGAGCAGTACTTC. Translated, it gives CASSQDPVAPRGEQYF.

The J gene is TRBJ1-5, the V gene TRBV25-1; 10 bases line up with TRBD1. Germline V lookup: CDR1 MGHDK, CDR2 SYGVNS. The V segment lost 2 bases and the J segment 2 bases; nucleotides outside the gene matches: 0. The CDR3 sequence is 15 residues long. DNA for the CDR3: TGTGCCAGCAGTGAAGGGACAGGGGGCAATCAGCCCCAGCATTTT. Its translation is CASSEGTGGNQPQHF.

In nucleotides, the CDR3 is TGTGCCAGCAGCTTAATTCTGGCGGAGGGAATGAACACTGAAGCTTTCTTT. Translated, it gives CASSLILAEGMNTEAFF. The rearrangement links TRBV7-6 to TRBJ1-1; no reliable D call. Trimming stripped 2 bases from V and 0 bases from J, with 16 bases between. Per germline, CDR1 SGHVS and CDR2 FNYEAQ. There are 17 residues in the CDR3.

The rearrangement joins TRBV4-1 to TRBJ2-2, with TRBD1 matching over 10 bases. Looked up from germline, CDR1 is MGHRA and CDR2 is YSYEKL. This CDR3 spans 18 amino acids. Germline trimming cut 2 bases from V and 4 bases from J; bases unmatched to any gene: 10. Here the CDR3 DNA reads TGCGCCAGCAGCCAAAGGGGGCCCGGGACAGGGGTCACCGGGGAGCTGTTTTTT. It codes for CASSQRGPGTGVTGELFF.

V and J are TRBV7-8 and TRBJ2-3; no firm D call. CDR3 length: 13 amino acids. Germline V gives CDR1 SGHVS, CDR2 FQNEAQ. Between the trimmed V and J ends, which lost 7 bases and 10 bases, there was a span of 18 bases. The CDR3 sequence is CASTSSFPDAQYF. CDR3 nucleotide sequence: TGTGCCAGCACCTCCAGTTTTCCCGATGCGCAGTATTTT.

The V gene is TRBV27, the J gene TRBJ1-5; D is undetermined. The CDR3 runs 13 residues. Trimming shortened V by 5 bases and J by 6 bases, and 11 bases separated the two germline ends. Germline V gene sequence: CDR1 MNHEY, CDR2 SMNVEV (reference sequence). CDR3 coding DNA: TGTGCCAGCAGTATAGAGGGAGGTCAGCCCCAGCATTTT. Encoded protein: CASSIEGGQPQHF.

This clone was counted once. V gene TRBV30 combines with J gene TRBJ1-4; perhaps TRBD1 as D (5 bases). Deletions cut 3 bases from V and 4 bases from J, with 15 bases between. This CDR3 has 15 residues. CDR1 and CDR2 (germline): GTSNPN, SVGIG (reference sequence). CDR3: CAWRPARGSNEKLFF. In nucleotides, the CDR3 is TGTGCCTGGAGGCCCGCTCGGGGGAGTAATGAAAAACTGTTTTTT.

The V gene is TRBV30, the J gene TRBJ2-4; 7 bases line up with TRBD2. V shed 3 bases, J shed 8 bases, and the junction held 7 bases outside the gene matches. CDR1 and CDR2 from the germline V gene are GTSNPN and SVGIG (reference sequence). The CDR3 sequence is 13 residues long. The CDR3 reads CAWRREGGDIQYF. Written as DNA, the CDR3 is TGTGCCTGGAGAAGGGAGGGTGGTGACATTCAGTACTTC.

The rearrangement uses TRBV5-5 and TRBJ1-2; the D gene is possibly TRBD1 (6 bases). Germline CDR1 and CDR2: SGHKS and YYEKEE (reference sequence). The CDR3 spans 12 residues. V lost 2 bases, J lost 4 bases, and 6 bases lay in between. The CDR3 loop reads CASSLQGYGYTF. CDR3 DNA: TGTGCCAGCAGCTTACAGGGCTATGGCTACACCTTC.

The CDR3: CASSGGQGANEQYF. CDR3 nucleotides: TGCGCCAGCAGCGGGGGACAGGGGGCTAATGAGCAGTACTTC. The V and J genes are TRBV5-1 and TRBJ2-7; 12 positions match TRBD1. This CDR3 has 14 residues. V was pared by 4 bases and J by 7 bases, with 6 bases of the junction left unmatched. CDR1 is SGHRS and CDR2 is YFSETQ in the germline V gene. The full variable domain, in which reference TRBV5-1 and TRBJ2-7 provide the parts outside the CDR3, is KAGVTQTPRYLIKTRGQQVTLSCSPISGHRSVSWYQQTPGQGLQFLFEYFSETQRNKGNFPGRFSGRQFSNSRSEMNVSTLELGDSALYLCASSGGQGANEQYFGPGTRLTVT.

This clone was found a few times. CDR3 nucleotides: TGTGCCAGCAGCTTGTCGGGGACAGGACAGAACACTGAAGCTTTCTTT. Its translation is CASSLSGTGQNTEAFF. J is TRBJ1-1 and V is TRBV5-6; TRBD1 matches 8 bases. The CDR3 has 16 residues. Trimming cost V 1 base and J 1 base; bases outside gene matches: 6. Germline assignment: CDR1 SGHDT and CDR2 YYEEEE.

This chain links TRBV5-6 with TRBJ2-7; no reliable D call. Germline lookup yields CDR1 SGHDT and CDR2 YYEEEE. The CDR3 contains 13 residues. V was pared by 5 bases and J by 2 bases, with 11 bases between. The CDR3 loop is CASRPEATYEQYF. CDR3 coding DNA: TGTGCCAGCAGGCCTGAGGCTACCTACGAGCAGTACTTC.

The CDR3 region has the DNA TGCGCCAGCAGCCAAGAAGCCTACCCGTCATCCTACGAGCAGTACTTC. Its protein is CASSQEAYPSSYEQYF. The chain recombines TRBV4-1 with TRBJ2-7; no reliable D call. Trimming took off 0 bases at V and 1 base at J, with 13 bases between the two ends. CDR3 length: 16 amino acids. Germline values: CDR1 MGHRA, CDR2 YSYEKL.

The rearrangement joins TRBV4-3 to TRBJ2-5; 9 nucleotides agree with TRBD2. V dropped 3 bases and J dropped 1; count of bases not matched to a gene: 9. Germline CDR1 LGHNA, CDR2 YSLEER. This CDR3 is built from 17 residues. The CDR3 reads CASSHHRVLAGQETQYF. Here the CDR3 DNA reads TGCGCCAGCAGCCATCACAGGGTACTAGCGGGCCAAGAGACCCAGTACTTC.

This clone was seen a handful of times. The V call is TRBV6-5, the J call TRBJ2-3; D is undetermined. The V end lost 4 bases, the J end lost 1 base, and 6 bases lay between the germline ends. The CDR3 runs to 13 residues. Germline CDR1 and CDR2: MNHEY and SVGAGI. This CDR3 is CASSFRRTDTQYF. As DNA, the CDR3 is TGTGCCAGCAGTTTCAGGCGCACAGATACGCAGTATTTT.

The CDR3 nucleotides read TGTGCCAGCAGCGTAGAGGTTGGGGACAACTCCTACGAGCAGTACTTC. Its protein is CASSVEVGDNSYEQYF. The chain combines TRBV9 with TRBJ2-7, with D maybe TRBD1 (6 bases). V was shortened by 0 bases and J by 0 bases, with 13 bases between the two germline ends. The CDR3 loop spans 16 amino acids. CDR1 and CDR2 from the germline V gene are SGDLS and YYNGEE.

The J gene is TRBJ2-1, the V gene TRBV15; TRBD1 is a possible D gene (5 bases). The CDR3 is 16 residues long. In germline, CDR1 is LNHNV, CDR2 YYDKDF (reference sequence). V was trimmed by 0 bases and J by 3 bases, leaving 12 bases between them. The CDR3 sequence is CATSRDRVRGYNEQFF. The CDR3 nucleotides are TGTGCCACCAGCAGAGACAGGGTTAGGGGCTACAATGAGCAGTTCTTC.

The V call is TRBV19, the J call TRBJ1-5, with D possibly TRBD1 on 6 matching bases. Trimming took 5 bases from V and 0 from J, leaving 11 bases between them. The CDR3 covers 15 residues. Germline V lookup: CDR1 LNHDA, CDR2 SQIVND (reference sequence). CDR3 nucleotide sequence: TGTGCCAGTAGTCCCAGGGGAGATAGCAATCAGCCCCAGCATTTT. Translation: CASSPRGDSNQPQHF.

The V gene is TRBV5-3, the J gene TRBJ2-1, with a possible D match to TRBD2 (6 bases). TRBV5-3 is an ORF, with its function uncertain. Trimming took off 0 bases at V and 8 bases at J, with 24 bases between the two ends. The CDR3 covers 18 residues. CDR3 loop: CARSLVRLGSPGFDEQFF. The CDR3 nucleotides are TGTGCCAGAAGCTTGGTTCGGCTCGGGAGTCCCGGATTCGATGAGCAGTTCTTC.

The CDR3 DNA is TGCAGCGTTGTTGTCTGGAGCGGGACCCCGAGCTCCTACGAGCAGTACTTC. It translates to CSVVVWSGTPSSYEQYF. V and J are TRBV29-1 and TRBJ2-7; 7 nucleotides align to TRBD2. Per the germline V gene, CDR1 is SQVTM and CDR2 is ANQGSEA. V gave up 4 bases and J gave up 0 bases; unmatched junction bases: 15. The length of the CDR3 is 17 residues.

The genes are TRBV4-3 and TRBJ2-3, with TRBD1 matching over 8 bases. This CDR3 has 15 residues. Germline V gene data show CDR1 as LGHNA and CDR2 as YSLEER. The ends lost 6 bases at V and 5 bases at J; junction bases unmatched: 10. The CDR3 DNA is TGCGCCAGCAGTAAAGCGCAGGGGGCACAAGATACGCAGTATTTT. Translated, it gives CASSKAQGAQDTQYF.

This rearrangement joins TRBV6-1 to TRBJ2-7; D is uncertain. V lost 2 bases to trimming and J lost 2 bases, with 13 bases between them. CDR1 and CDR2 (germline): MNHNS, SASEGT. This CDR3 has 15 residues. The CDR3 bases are TGTGCCAGCAGTGAAAAGTGGGCCTCCCCCTACGAGCAGTACTTC. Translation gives CASSEKWASPYEQYF.

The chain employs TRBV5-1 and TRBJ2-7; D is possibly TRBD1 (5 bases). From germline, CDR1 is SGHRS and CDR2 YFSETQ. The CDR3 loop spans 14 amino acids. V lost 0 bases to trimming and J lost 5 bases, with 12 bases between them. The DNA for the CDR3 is TGCGCCAGCAGCTTGGCCCAGGGTCGGCACGAGCAGTACTTC. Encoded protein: CASSLAQGRHEQYF. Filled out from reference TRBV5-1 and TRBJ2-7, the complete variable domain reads KAGVTQTPRYLIKTRGQQVTLSCSPISGHRSVSWYQQTPGQGLQFLFEYFSETQRNKGNFPGRFSGRQFSNSRSEMNVSTLELGDSALYLCASSLAQGRHEQYFGPGTRLTVT.

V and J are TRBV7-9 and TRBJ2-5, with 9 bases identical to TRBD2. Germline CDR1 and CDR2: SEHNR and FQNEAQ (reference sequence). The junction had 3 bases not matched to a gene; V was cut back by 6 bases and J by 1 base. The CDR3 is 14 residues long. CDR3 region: CASRGSGGQETQYF. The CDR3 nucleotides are TGTGCCAGCAGAGGTAGCGGGGGCCAAGAGACCCAGTACTTC.

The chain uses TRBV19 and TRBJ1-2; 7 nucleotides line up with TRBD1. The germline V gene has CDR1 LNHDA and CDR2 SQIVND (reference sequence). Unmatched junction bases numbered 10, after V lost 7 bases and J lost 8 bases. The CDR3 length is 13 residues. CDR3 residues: CASTLGQWYGYTF. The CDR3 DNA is TGTGCCAGTACCTTGGGACAGTGGTACGGCTACACCTTC.

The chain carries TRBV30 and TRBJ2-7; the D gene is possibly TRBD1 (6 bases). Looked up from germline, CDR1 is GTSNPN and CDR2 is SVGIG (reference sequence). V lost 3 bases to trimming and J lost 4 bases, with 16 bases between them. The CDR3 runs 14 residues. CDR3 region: CAWRLTARGYEQYF. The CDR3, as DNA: TGTGCCTGGAGGTTGACAGCGAGGGGGTACGAGCAGTACTTC.

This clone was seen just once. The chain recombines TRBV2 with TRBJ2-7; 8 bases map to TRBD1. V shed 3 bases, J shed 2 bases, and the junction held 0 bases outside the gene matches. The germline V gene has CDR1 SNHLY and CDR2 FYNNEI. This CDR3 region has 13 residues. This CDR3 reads CASSDRGPYEQYF. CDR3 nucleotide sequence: TGTGCCAGCAGTGACAGGGGGCCCTACGAGCAGTACTTC.

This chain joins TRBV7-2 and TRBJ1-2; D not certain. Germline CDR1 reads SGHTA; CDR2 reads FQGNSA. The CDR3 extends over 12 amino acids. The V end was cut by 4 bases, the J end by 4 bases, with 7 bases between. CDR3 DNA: TGTGCCAGCAGCTGGACTGTCTATGGCTACACCTTC. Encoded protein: CASSWTVYGYTF. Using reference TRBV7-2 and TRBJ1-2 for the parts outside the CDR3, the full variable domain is GAGVSQSPSNKVTEKGKDVELRCDPISGHTALYWYRQSLGQGLEFLIYFQGNSAPDKSGLPSDRFSAERTGGSVSTLTIQRTQQEDSAVYLCASSWTVYGYTFGSGTRLTVV.

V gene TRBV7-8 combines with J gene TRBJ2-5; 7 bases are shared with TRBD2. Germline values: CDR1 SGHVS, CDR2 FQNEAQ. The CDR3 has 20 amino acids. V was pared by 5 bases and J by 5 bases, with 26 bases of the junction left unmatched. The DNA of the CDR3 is TGTGCCAGCAGCCACCCGTTAGGGCTCGGGGCTAGCGGAACCCGGGAGACCCAGTACTTC. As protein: CASSHPLGLGASGTRETQYF.

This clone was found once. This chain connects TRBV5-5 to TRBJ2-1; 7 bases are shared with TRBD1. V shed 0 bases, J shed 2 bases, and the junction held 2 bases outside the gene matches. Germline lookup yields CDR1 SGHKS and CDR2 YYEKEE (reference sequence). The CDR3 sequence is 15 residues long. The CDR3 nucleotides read TGTGCCAGCAGCTTGGACAGGGGCCCCTACAATGAGCAGTTCTTC. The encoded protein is CASSLDRGPYNEQFF.